The 21 T cell receptor beta chains below were found in one sample sequenced in a study of blood T cell repertoires in COVID-19. Sequencing used immunoSEQ multiplex PCR; TCRdb keeps in-frame clones, though not all of them. The sample has about 59,000 clones, more than 60% seen once. Sequenced sample: peripheral blood. The receptors stem from a woman between 45 and 60 years old with active or convalescent COVID-19.

The chain recombines TRBV13 with TRBJ2-1; TRBD2 matches at 12 bases. With V trimmed by 5 bases and J by 8 bases, 10 bases remained unmatched. In germline, CDR1 is PRHDT, CDR2 FYEKMQ (reference sequence). There are 16 residues in the CDR3. CDR3: CASSPTTSGSIDEQFF. The CDR3 DNA follows: TGTGCCAGCAGCCCGACGACTAGCGGGAGTATAGATGAGCAGTTCTTC.

Regarding this clone: The junction does not match germline at one end; this may be a read error. V gene TRBV5-1 combines with J gene TRBJ1-5; a possible D gene is TRBD1 (6 bases). The length of the CDR3 is 15 residues. The germline V gene has CDR1 SGHRS and CDR2 YFSETQ. The DNA for the CDR3 is TGCGCCCGCAGCGTCGAGGGGGGGGGCAATCAGCCCCAGCATTTT. Encoded protein: CARSVEGGGNQPQHF.

A few counts support this clone. J is TRBJ1-1 and V is TRBV30; D remains unclear. The germline V gene encodes CDR1 GTSNPN and CDR2 SVGIG (reference sequence). This CDR3 has 10 amino acids. Trimming left V 2 bases short and J 8 bases short, with 6 bases between. The chain's CDR3 is CAWSLREAFF. The CDR3 DNA is TGTGCCTGGAGTCTTAGAGAAGCTTTCTTT.

This clone was recorded at least ten times. The chain joins TRBV28 to TRBJ1-1; TRBD1 might be the D (5 bases). The CDR3 spans 13 residues. Trimming removed 10 bases at V and 1 base at J, with 13 bases between. Germline V CDR1 and CDR2: MDHEN, SYDVKM. CDR3 nucleotides: TGTGCCACCTCCAGGGTTAGGAACACTGAAGCTTTCTTT. Protein: CATSRVRNTEAFF.

The chain has TRBV7-8 and TRBJ2-2, with 12 bases that match TRBD1. V lost 2 bases and J lost 7; bases outside the gene matches: 14. The CDR3 is 19 residues long. Germline-derived CDR1 and CDR2 are SGHVS and FQNEAQ. CDR3 residues: CASSLPRFGTGGQVGELFF. The CDR3 DNA reads TGTGCCAGCAGCTTACCCCGATTTGGGACAGGGGGCCAGGTCGGGGAGCTGTTTTTT. Together with reference TRBV7-8 and TRBJ2-2, the CDR3 gives the full variable domain: GAGVSQSPRYKVAKRGQDVALRCDPISGHVSLFWYQQALGQGPEFLTYFQNEAQLDKSGLPSDRFFAERPEGSVSTLKIQRTQQEDSAVYLCASSLPRFGTGGQVGELFFGEGSRLTVL.

The gene calls are TRBV2 and TRBJ1-1, with TRBD1 matching 12 bases. V shed 7 bases and J 4 bases; nucleotides not matched to a gene: 10. This CDR3 comprises 16 residues. Germline V gives CDR1 SNHLY, CDR2 FYNNEI. The DNA for the CDR3 is TGTGCCAGCAAGGGACAGGGGGCCTTTGGGGGCACTGAAGCTTTCTTT. Translation: CASKGQGAFGGTEAFF.

This clone has only a few counts. V and J are TRBV10-3 and TRBJ2-3; 14 bases fit TRBD2. In germline, CDR1 is ENHRY, CDR2 SYGVKD. Losses at the gene ends were 4 bases for V and 6 bases for J; bases not matched to a gene: 6. The CDR3 totals 16 residues. The CDR3 loop is CAISGLAGGIGDTQYF. The DNA of the CDR3 is TGTGCCATCAGTGGACTAGCGGGAGGGATAGGGGATACGCAGTATTTT.

The chain joins TRBV11-2 to TRBJ2-1; 10 bases are shared with TRBD2. CDR1 SGHAT and CDR2 FQNNGV come from the germline V gene. The trim removed 5 bases at V and 10 bases at J, leaving 14 bases unmatched. The CDR3 length is 16 residues. The CDR3 protein is CASSTRTSGNLNEQFF. The DNA for the CDR3 is TGTGCCAGCAGCACCCGGACTAGCGGCAATTTAAACGAGCAGTTCTTC.

This clone was picked up one time. The chain combines TRBV27 with TRBJ2-3; 8 nucleotides agree with TRBD1. This CDR3 comprises 17 residues. Germline-derived CDR1 and CDR2 are MNHEY and SMNVEV (reference sequence). After removal of 2 bases from V and 2 bases from J, the junction contained 9 bases not matched to a gene. The CDR3 bases are TGTGCCAGCAGTTTAACAGGGACAGGATATGCCACAGATACGCAGTATTTT. Encoded protein: CASSLTGTGYATDTQYF.

V gene TRBV9 combines with J gene TRBJ2-3, with 8 nucleotides matching TRBD2. CDR3 length equals 15 residues. Germline V gives CDR1 SGDLS, CDR2 YYNGEE. The V gene end was trimmed by 0 bases and the J gene end by 5 bases; junction bases not matched to a gene: 5. CDR3 bases: TGTGCCAGCAGCGTAGCCCCGGGAGGGAAAGATACGCAGTATTTT. Translating gives CASSVAPGGKDTQYF.

This chain uses TRBV7-8 with TRBJ2-1, with TRBD2 matching over 12 bases. The CDR3 spans 14 residues. Trimming took 5 bases from V and 15 from J; bases not matched to a gene: 11. In germline, CDR1 is SGHVS, CDR2 FQNEAQ. The CDR3 region has the DNA TGTGCCAGCAGCCCAGGACTAGCGGGGAGTTGGTCGTTCTTC. Translating it yields CASSPGLAGSWSFF.

This chain links TRBV5-1 with TRBJ2-3; 8 bases fit TRBD1. CDR1 and CDR2 (germline): SGHRS, YFSETQ. CDR3 length: 14 residues. V shed 5 bases, J shed 5 bases, and the junction held 7 bases outside the gene matches. The chain's CDR3 is CASRLGQGGDTQYF. The DNA of the CDR3 is TGCGCCAGCAGATTAGGACAGGGTGGAGATACGCAGTATTTT.

V usage is TRBV27 and J usage is TRBJ2-3; the match to TRBD2 covers 8 bases. Trimming took 2 bases from V and 2 from J; bases not matched to a gene: 9. Per the germline V gene, CDR1 is MNHEY and CDR2 is SMNVEV (reference sequence). The CDR3 spans 17 residues. The CDR3 region has the DNA TGTGCCAGCAGTTTAGACCTGAGCGGGGGTCTCACAGATACGCAGTATTTT. Its protein product is CASSLDLSGGLTDTQYF.

The chain recombines TRBV7-9 with TRBJ1-2; no definite D call. The V end was cut by 1 base, the J end by 6 bases, with 12 bases between. The CDR3 contains 14 residues. CDR1 and CDR2 (germline): SEHNR, FQNEAQ (reference sequence). The chain's CDR3 is CASSLGTGRDGYTF. The CDR3, as DNA: TGTGCCAGCAGCTTAGGGACTGGGCGGGATGGCTACACCTTC.

The V and J genes are TRBV3-1 (or the pseudogene TRBV3-2) and TRBJ2-5; D perhaps matches TRBD2 (5 bases). The CDR3 has 14 amino acids. Germline V gene lookup returns CDR1 LGHDT and CDR2 YNNKEL (reference sequence). Trimming stripped 4 bases from V and 7 bases from J, with 16 bases between. The CDR3 region is CASSPSLARGTQYF. The CDR3 DNA reads as TGTGCCAGCAGCCCCAGTCTAGCTCGAGGGACCCAGTACTTC.

The J gene is TRBJ2-7, the V gene TRBV5-1; 8 nucleotides match TRBD1. The CDR3 has 14 residues. Germline CDR1 and CDR2: SGHRS and YFSETQ. J was trimmed by 3 bases and V by 3 bases; bases with no gene match: 5. The CDR3 protein is CASSSTGGNYEQYF. The CDR3 coding sequence is TGCGCCAGCAGCTCTACAGGGGGTAACTACGAGCAGTACTTC.

V usage is TRBV28 and J usage is TRBJ1-1; D perhaps matches TRBD1 (5 bases). V shed 2 bases and J shed 8 bases, with 15 bases lying between them. Per the germline V gene, CDR1 is MDHEN and CDR2 is SYDVKM. The CDR3 length is 14 residues. For the CDR3, the DNA is TGTGCCAGCAGTTTAAGCTCAACTGGGGCGGAAGCTTTCTTT. Protein: CASSLSSTGAEAFF.

The chain employs TRBV5-6 and TRBJ1-2; D uncertain. In germline, CDR1 is SGHDT, CDR2 YYEEEE. The CDR3 loop spans 13 amino acids. V gave up 4 bases and J gave up 6 bases, with 13 bases separating them. CDR3: CASSIILTDGYTF. CDR3 DNA sequence: TGTGCCAGCAGCATCATATTAACGGATGGCTACACCTTC.

V usage is TRBV5-4 and J usage is TRBJ2-2; 10 nucleotides align to TRBD2. The V gene end was trimmed by 4 bases and the J gene end by 5 bases; junction bases not matched to a gene: 5. Looked up from germline, CDR1 is SGHNT and CDR2 is YYREEE (reference sequence). This CDR3 is built from 15 residues. This chain's CDR3 is CASSPSGRRTGELFF. The CDR3 region has the DNA TGTGCCAGCAGCCCTAGCGGGAGACGAACCGGGGAGCTGTTTTTT.

This clone was seen more than once but under ten times. The rearrangement links TRBV7-9 to TRBJ2-7; D unclear. Deletions cut 2 bases from V and 0 bases from J, with 8 bases between. In germline, CDR1 is SEHNR, CDR2 FQNEAQ (reference sequence). The CDR3 has 14 amino acids. CDR3 region: CASSLTDSSYEQYF. The CDR3 nucleotides read TGTGCCAGCAGCTTAACAGATTCCTCCTACGAGCAGTACTTC.

The rearrangement joins TRBV7-9 to TRBJ1-1; no clear D. V lost 1 base, J lost 5 bases, and 8 bases lay in between. The CDR3 loop spans 13 amino acids. In germline, CDR1 is SEHNR, CDR2 FQNEAQ (reference sequence). Here the CDR3 DNA reads TGTGCCAGCAGCTTAGACCCCAGGACTGAAGCTTTCTTT. It encodes CASSLDPRTEAFF.